The clone carrying this T cell receptor (beta chain) was seen only a few times. Its cognate antigen is unknown. The same CDR3 is also encoded by other DNA sequences in this sample. The authors ran the assay at deep level. Original methodology: ImmunoSEQ gave junction-only sequences without quality scores, so filtering differed. Clones were read by immunoSEQ multiplex PCR, and TCRdb kept only the in-frame ones, dropping some. For V, J and clone size, that table is used; D and trimming come from the DNA. The sample contains around 200,000 clones, around 63% of which appear only once. This sample stems from a study of shared clonotypes between healthy human individuals. Findings and caveats of the study: Incomplete sequencing of sorted subsets was indicated by rarefaction despite large depth.

Healthy HIV-negative adults without recent acute infections or vaccinations served as donors. Germline V gene sequence: CDR1 SGHKS, CDR2 YYEKEE (reference sequence). This CDR3 contains 14 residues. The V end lost 0 bases, the J end lost 2 bases, and 6 bases lay between the germline ends. This chain uses TRBV5-5 with TRBJ1-5; D is possibly TRBD1 (6 bases). This clonotype originated in a man in his thirties or forties in good health. The sample consisted of memory CD4+ T cells sorted from blood. Specified subset: CD45RA-negative fraction. This CDR3 is CASSLAGGNQPQHF. The CDR3 DNA follows: TGTGCCAGCAGCTTGGCAGGGGGCAATCAGCCCCAGCATTTT. The whole variable domain, filled in from reference TRBV5-5 and TRBJ1-5, reads DAGVTQSPTHLIKTRGQQVTLRCSPISGHKSVSWYQQVLGQGPQFIFQYYEKEERGRGNFPDRFSARQFPNYSSELNVNALLLGDSALYLCASSLAGGNQPQHFGDGTRLSIL.